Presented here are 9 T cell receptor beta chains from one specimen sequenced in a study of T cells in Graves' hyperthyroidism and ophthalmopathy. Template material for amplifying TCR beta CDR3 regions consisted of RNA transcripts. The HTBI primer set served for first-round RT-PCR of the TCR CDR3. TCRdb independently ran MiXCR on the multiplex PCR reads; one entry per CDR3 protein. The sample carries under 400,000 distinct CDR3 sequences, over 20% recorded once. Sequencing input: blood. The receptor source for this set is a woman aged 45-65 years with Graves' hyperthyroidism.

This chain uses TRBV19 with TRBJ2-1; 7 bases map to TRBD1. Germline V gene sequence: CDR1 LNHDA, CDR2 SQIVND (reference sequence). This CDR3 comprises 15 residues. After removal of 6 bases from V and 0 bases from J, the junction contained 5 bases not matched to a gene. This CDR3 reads CASSLQGTSYNEQFF. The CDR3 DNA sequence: TGTGCCAGTAGCCTACAGGGGACCTCCTACAATGAGCAGTTCTTC. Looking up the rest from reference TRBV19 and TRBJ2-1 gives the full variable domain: DGGITQSPKYLFRKEGQNVTLSCEQNLNHDAMYWYRQDPGQGLRLIYYSQIVNDFQKGDIAEGYSVSREKKESFPLTVTSAQKNPTAFYLCASSLQGTSYNEQFFGPGTRLTVL.

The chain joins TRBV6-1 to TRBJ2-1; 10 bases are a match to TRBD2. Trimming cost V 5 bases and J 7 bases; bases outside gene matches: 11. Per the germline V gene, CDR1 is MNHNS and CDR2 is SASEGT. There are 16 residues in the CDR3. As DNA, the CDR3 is TGTGCCAGCAGTTGGGTCGGAGCGGGGGGGAGGAATGAGCAGTTCTTC. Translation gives CASSWVGAGGRNEQFF.

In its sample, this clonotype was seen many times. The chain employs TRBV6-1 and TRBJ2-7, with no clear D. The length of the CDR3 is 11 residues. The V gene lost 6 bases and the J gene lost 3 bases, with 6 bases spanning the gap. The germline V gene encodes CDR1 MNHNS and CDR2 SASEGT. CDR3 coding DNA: TGTGCCAGCAGAGTCAACTACGAGCAGTACTTC. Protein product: CASRVNYEQYF.

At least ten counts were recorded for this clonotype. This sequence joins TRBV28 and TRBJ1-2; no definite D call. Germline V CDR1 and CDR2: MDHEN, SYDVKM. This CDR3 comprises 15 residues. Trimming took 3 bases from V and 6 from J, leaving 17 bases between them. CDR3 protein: CASSFLLRPEHGYTF. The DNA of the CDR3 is TGTGCCAGCAGTTTTCTCCTAAGGCCCGAACATGGCTACACCTTC.

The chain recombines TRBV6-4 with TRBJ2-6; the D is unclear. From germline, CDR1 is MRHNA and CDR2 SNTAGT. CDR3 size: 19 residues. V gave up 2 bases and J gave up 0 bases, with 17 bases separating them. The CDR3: CASSDALRRAVSGANVLTF. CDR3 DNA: TGTGCCAGCAGTGACGCGCTACGTAGAGCCGTCTCTGGGGCCAACGTCCTGACTTTC.

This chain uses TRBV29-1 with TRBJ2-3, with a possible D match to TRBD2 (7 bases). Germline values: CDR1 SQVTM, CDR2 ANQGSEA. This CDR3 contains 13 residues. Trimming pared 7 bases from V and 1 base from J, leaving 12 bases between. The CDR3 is CSGGGLGTDTQYF. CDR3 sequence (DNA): TGCAGCGGGGGGGGCCTTGGCACAGATACGCAGTATTTT.

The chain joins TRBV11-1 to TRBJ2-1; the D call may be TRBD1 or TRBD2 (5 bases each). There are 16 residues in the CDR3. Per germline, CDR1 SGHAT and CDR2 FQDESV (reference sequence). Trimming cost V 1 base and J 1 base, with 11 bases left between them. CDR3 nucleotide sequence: TGTGCCAGCAGCTTAGACGGGGCTTGGTCCTACAATGAGCAGTTCTTC. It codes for CASSLDGAWSYNEQFF. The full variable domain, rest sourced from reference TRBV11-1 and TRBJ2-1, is EAEVAQSPRYKITEKSQAVAFWCDPISGHATLYWYRQILGQGPELLVQFQDESVVDDSQLPKDRFSAERLKGVDSTLKIQPAELGDSAMYLCASSLDGAWSYNEQFFGPGTRLTVL.

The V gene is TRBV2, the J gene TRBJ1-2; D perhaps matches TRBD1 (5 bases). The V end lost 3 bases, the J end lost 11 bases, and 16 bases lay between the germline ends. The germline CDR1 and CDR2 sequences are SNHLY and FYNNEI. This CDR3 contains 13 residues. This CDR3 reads CASSEILNGGYTF. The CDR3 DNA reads TGTGCCAGCAGTGAGATTCTAAACGGGGGGTACACCTTC. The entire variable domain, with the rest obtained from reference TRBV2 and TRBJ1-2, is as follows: EPEVTQTPSHQVTQMGQEVILRCVPISNHLYFYWYRQILGQKVEFLVSFYNNEISEKSEIFDDQFSVERPDGSNFTLKIRSTKLEDSAMYFCASSEILNGGYTFGSGTRLTVV.

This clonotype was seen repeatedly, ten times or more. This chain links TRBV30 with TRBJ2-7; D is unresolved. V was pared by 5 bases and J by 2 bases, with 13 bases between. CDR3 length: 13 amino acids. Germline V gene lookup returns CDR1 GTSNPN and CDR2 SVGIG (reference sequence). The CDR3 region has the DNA TGTGCCTGGGCTGATCAGCGCACCTACGAGCAGTACTTC. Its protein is CAWADQRTYEQYF. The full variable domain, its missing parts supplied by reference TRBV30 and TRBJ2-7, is SQTIHQWPATLVQPVGSPLSLECTVEGTSNPNLYWYRQAAGRGLQLLFYSVGIGQISSEVPQNLSASRPQDRQFILSSKKLLLSDSGFYLCAWADQRTYEQYFGPGTRLTVT.